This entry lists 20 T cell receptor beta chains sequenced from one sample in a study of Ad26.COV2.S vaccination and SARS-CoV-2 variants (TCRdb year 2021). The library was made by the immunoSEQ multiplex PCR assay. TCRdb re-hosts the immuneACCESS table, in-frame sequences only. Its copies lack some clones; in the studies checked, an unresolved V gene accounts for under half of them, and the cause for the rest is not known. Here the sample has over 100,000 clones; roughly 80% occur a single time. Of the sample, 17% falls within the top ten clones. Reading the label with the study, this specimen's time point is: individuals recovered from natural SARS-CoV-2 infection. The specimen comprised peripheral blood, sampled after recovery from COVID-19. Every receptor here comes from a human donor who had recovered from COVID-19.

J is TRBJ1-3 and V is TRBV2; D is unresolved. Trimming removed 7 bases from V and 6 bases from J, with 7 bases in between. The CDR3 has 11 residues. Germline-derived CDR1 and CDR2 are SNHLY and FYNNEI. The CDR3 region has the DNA TGTGCCAGCACAAGCACAAACACCATATATTTT. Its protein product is CASTSTNTIYF.

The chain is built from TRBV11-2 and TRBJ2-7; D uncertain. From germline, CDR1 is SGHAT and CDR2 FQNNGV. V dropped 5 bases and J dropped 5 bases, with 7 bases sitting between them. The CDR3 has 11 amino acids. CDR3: CASSIGNEQYF. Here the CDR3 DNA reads TGTGCCAGCAGCATAGGAAACGAGCAGTACTTC.

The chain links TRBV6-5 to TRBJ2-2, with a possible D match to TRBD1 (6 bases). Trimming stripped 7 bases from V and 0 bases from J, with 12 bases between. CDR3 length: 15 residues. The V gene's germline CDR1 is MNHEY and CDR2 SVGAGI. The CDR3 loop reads CASTLQGSNTGELFF. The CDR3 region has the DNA TGTGCCAGCACCCTACAGGGATCGAACACCGGGGAGCTGTTTTTT.

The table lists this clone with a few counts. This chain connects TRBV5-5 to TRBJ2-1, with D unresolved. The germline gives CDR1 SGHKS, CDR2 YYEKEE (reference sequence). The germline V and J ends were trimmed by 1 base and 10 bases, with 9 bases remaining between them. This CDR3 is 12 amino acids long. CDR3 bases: TGTGCCAGCAGCTTGACGGTACTCGAGCAGTTCTTC. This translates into CASSLTVLEQFF. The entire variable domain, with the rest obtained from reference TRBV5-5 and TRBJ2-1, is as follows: DAGVTQSPTHLIKTRGQQVTLRCSPISGHKSVSWYQQVLGQGPQFIFQYYEKEERGRGNFPDRFSARQFPNYSSELNVNALLLGDSALYLCASSLTVLEQFFGPGTRLTVL.

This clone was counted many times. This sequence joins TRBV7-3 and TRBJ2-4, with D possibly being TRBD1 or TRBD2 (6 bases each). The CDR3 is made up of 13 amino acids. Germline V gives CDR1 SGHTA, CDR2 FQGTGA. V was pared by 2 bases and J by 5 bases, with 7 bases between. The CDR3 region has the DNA TGTGCCAGCAGCTTAGGGGGGCAAAACATTCAGTACTTC. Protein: CASSLGGQNIQYF.

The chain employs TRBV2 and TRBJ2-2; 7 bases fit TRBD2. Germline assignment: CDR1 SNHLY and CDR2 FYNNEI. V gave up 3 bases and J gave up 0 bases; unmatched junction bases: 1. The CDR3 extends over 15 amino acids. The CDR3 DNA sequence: TGTGCCAGCAGTGAGAGCGGGGCGAACACCGGGGAGCTGTTTTTT. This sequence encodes CASSESGANTGELFF.

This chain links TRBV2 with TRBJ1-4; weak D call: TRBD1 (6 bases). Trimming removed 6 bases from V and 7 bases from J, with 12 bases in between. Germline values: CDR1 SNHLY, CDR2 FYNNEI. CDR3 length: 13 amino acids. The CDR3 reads CASRTGRGEKLFF. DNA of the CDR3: TGTGCCAGCAGAACAGGGAGGGGTGAAAAACTGTTTTTT.

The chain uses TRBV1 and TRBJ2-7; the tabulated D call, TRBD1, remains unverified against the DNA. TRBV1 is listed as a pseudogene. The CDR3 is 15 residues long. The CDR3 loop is CTSSQPGTGQNEQYF. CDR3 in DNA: TGCACCAGCAGCCAACCCGGGACAGGCCAGAACGAGCAGTACTTC.

The CDR3 region is CASGDYRVHSGNTIYF. The CDR3 nucleotides are TGTGCTAGTGGAGACTACAGGGTCCACTCTGGAAACACCATATATTTT. The V and J genes are TRBV12-5 and TRBJ1-3; tentative D call: TRBD1 (6 bases). Per germline, CDR1 LGHNT and CDR2 FRNRAP. The CDR3 consists of 16 residues. Trimming took 6 bases from V and 0 from J, leaving 15 bases between them. Looking up the rest from reference TRBV12-5 and TRBJ1-3 gives the full variable domain: DARVTQTPRHKVTEMGQEVTMRCQPILGHNTVFWYRQTMMQGLELLAYFRNRAPLDDSGMPKDRFSAEMPDATLATLKIQPSEPRDSAVYFCASGDYRVHSGNTIYFGEGSWLTVV.

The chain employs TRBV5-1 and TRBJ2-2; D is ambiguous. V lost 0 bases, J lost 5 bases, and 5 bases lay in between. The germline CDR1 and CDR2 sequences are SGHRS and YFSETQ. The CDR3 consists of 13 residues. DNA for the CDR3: TGCGCCAGCAGCTTGGAGGTAACCGGGGAGCTGTTTTTT. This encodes CASSLEVTGELFF.

CDR3 sequence reads: CAISKGLTPRETQYF. Written as DNA, the CDR3 is TGTGCCATCAGTAAGGGACTAACCCCCAGAGAGACCCAGTACTTC. The chain carries TRBV10-3 and TRBJ2-5, with 7 bases fitting TRBD2. Germline V lookup: CDR1 ENHRY, CDR2 SYGVKD. The V and J ends lost 5 bases and 4 bases, in that order; junction bases with no gene match: 10. The CDR3 has 15 amino acids.

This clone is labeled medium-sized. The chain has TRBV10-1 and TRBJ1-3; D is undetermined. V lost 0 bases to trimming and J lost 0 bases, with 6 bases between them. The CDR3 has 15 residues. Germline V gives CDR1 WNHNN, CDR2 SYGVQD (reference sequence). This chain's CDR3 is CASSESEDSGNTIYF. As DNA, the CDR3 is TGCGCCAGCAGTGAGTCTGAGGACTCTGGAAACACCATATATTTT.

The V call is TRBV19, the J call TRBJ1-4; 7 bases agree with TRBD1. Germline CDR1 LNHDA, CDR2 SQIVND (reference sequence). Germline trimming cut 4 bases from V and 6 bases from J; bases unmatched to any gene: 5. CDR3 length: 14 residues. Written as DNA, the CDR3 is TGTGCCAGTAGTACGGACAGGACGTATGAAAAACTGTTTTTT. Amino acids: CASSTDRTYEKLFF.

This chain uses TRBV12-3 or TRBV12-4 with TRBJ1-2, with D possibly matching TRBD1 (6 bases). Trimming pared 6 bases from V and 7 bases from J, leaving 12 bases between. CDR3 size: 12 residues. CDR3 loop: CASSRTDGGYTF. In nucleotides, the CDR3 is TGTGCCAGCAGCCGGACAGACGGTGGCTACACCTTC.

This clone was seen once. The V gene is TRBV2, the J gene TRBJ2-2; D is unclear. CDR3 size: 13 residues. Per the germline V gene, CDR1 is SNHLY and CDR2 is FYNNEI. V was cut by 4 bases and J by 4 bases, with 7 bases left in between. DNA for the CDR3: TGTGCCAGCAGTGGAACTCCCACCGGGGAGCTGTTTTTT. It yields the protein CASSGTPTGELFF.

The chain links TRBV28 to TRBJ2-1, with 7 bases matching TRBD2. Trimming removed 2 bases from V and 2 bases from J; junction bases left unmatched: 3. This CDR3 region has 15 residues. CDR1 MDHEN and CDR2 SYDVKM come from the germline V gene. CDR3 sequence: CASSLSGVAYNEQFF. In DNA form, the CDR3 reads TGTGCCAGCAGTTTAAGCGGGGTGGCCTACAATGAGCAGTTCTTC.

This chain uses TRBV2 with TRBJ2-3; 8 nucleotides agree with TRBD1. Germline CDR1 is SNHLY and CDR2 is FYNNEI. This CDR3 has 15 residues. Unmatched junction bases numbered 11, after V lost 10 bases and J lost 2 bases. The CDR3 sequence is CATKMGQVPTDTQYF. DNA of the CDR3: TGTGCCACCAAGATGGGACAGGTCCCCACAGATACGCAGTATTTT.

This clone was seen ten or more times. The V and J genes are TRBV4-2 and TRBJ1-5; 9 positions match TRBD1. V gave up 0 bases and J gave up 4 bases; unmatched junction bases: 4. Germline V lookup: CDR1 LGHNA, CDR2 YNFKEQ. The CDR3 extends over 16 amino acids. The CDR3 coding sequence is TGTGCCAGCAGCCAAGAGGGACAGGGCCCTAATCAGCCCCAGCATTTT. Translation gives CASSQEGQGPNQPQHF.

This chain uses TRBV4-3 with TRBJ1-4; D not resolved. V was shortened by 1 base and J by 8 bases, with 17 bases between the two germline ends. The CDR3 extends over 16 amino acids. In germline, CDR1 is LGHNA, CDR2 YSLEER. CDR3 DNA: TGCGCCAGCAGCCAAGCAGGCCCCCGCACGGGCGAAAAACTGTTTTTT. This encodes CASSQAGPRTGEKLFF.

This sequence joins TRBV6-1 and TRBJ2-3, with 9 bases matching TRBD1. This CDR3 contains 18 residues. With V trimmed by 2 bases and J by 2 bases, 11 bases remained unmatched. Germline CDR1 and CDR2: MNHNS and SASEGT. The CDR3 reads CASSEHYYRGRTTDTQYF. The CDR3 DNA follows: TGTGCCAGCAGTGAACACTATTACAGGGGGCGCACCACAGATACGCAGTATTTT.